This is a list of T cell receptor beta chains from one sample in a study of blood T cell repertoires in COVID-19. Repertoires were generated with immunoSEQ multiplex PCR, while TCRdb's copy carries only in-frame clones and drops some. The sample records 200,000 to 300,000 clones, around 80% being singletons. The sample taken for sequencing was peripheral blood. Receptors were obtained from a human donor in a cohort sampled during active COVID-19. Each CDR3 is given with its conserved first and last residue. The D gene is left open where the match is weak. Not every row has a clone size; where given, it reads once, few, many or a size class.

D gene: -; clone size: once; CDR3 length: 13; V gene: TRBV5-1; J gene: TRBJ1-6; CDR3 DNA: TGCGCCAGCAGCTTGGACAGGGAGGGACCCCTCCACTTT; CDR3 protein: CASSLDREGPLHF
D gene: TRBD1; clone size: -; CDR3 length: 14; V gene: TRBV28; J gene: TRBJ2-7; CDR3 DNA: TGTGCCAGCAGCACGGGACAGAAAATCTACGAGCAGTACTTC; CDR3 protein: CASSTGQKIYEQYF
D gene: TRBD1; clone size: -; CDR3 length: 13; V gene: TRBV5-1; J gene: TRBJ1-1; CDR3 DNA: TGCGCCAGCAGTAAGGACAGGGCCGATGAAGCTTTCTTT; CDR3 protein: CASSKDRADEAFF
D gene: -; clone size: -; CDR3 length: 12; V gene: TRBV30; J gene: TRBJ1-1; CDR3 DNA: TGTGCCAGAGACATTGTGAACACTGAAGCTTTCTTT; CDR3 protein: CARDIVNTEAFF
D gene: TRBD2; clone size: few; CDR3 length: 15; V gene: TRBV27; J gene: TRBJ2-1; CDR3 DNA: TGTGCCAGCAGTTTAGGGGGAGGGCCGGGAAATGAGCAGTTCTTC; CDR3 protein: CASSLGGGPGNEQFF
D gene: TRBD1; clone size: -; CDR3 length: 15; V gene: TRBV27; J gene: TRBJ1-5; CDR3 DNA: TGTGCCAGCAGTTCCGGGACAGGTGGAAATCAGCCCCAGCATTTT; CDR3 protein: CASSSGTGGNQPQHF
D gene: -; clone size: -; CDR3 length: 11; V gene: TRBV29-1; J gene: TRBJ2-7; CDR3 DNA: TGCAGCACTGCCGACAGTCAGGGGCAGTACTTC; CDR3 protein: CSTADSQGQYF
D gene: -; clone size: once; CDR3 length: 15; V gene: TRBV9; J gene: TRBJ2-2; CDR3 DNA: TGTGCCAGCAGCTCCTCGGCGAGGCCTGAGAGGGAGCTGTTTTTT; CDR3 protein: CASSSSARPERELFF
D gene: TRBD2; clone size: -; CDR3 length: 12; V gene: TRBV10-1; J gene: TRBJ2-3; CDR3 DNA: TGCGCCAGCAGTGGCAAGCGGGGGACGCAGTATTTT; CDR3 protein: CASSGKRGTQYF
D gene: -; clone size: -; CDR3 length: 15; V gene: TRBV6-4; J gene: TRBJ1-5; CDR3 DNA: TGTGCCAGCAGTCCCGGGGGGGCCCCCGGGCAGCCCCAGCATTTT; CDR3 protein: CASSPGGAPGQPQHF
D gene: TRBD1; clone size: few; CDR3 length: 16; V gene: TRBV11-2; J gene: TRBJ2-6; CDR3 DNA: TGTGCCAGCAGTATGACAGGGTCCTCTGGGGCCAACGTCCTGACTTTC; CDR3 protein: CASSMTGSSGANVLTF
D gene: -; clone size: once; CDR3 length: 15; V gene: TRBV7-6; J gene: TRBJ2-1; CDR3 DNA: TGTGCCAGCAGCTTACCGGGAGTTGAGGTCAATGAGCAGTTCTTC; CDR3 protein: CASSLPGVEVNEQFF
D gene: TRBD1; clone size: few; CDR3 length: 13; V gene: TRBV10-2; J gene: TRBJ1-4; CDR3 DNA: TGCGCCAGCAGAGGGACAGACAATGAAAAACTGTTTTTT; CDR3 protein: CASRGTDNEKLFF
D gene: -; clone size: -; CDR3 length: 13; V gene: TRBV7-9; J gene: TRBJ1-1; CDR3 DNA: TGTGCCAGCAGCTTAGCGCGGGCTTTTGAAGCTTTCTTT; CDR3 protein: CASSLARAFEAFF
D gene: TRBD1; clone size: once; CDR3 length: 16; V gene: TRBV5-5; J gene: TRBJ2-1; CDR3 DNA: TGTGCCAGCAGCTTATCCGGGACAGGGGTAGGCAATGAGCAGTTCTTC; CDR3 protein: CASSLSGTGVGNEQFF